A selection of T cell receptor beta chains follows, all from one sample in a study of T cell responses to AZD1222 COVID-19 vaccine. Repertoires were generated with immunoSEQ multiplex PCR, while TCRdb's copy carries only in-frame clones and drops some. The sample carries approximately 140,000 clones, about 94% recorded once. Specimen: peripheral blood, collected 28 days after the second AZD1222 dose. The receptors stem from an adult who received the AZD1222 COVID-19 vaccine. Both conserved end residues are part of each CDR3. Each record gives: J gene, V gene, D gene, clone size, CDR3 protein, CDR3 DNA. The D gene is left open where the match is weak. Expanded clones get a size class; other rows say once, few or many, or leave the size out.

>TRBJ1-6|TRBV9|TRBD1|-
CASSRTGTSSYNSPLHF
TGTGCCAGCAGCCGGACAGGGACGAGCTCCTATAATTCACCCCTCCACTTT
>TRBJ1-5|TRBV21-1|-|-
CASSNRGGLDNQPQHF
TGTGCCAGCAGCAACCGGGGGGGTTTGGATAATCAGCCCCAGCATTTT
>TRBJ2-2|TRBV9|-|-
CASSVSIAGELFF
TGTGCCAGCAGCGTTAGTATCGCCGGGGAGCTGTTTTTT
>TRBJ1-4|TRBV7-8|TRBD1|-
CASSLHRDRVSEKLFF
TGTGCCAGCAGCTTACACCGGGACAGGGTCTCGGAAAAACTGTTTTTT
>TRBJ2-7|TRBV2|-|-
CASSEAGNYEQYF
TGTGCCAGCAGTGAGGCGGGGAACTACGAGCAGTACTTC
>TRBJ2-1|TRBV18|TRBD2|once
CASSPGLAGNYNEQFF
TGTGCCAGCTCACCGGGGCTAGCGGGAAACTACAATGAGCAGTTCTTC
>TRBJ2-5|TRBV2|TRBD2|-
CASPASGVLAETQYF
TGTGCCAGCCCGGCTAGCGGGGTTCTCGCGGAGACCCAGTACTTC
>TRBJ1-1|TRBV6-6|TRBD1|-
CASSDRGGAEAFF
TGTGCCAGCAGTGACAGGGGTGGAGCTGAAGCTTTCTTT
>TRBJ2-2|TRBV12-3/TRBV12-4|-|-
CASSPQSTGELFF
TGTGCCAGCAGTCCTCAATCCACCGGGGAGCTGTTTTTT
>TRBJ2-2|TRBV9|-|-
CASSPNPASGELFF
TGTGCCAGCAGCCCCAATCCAGCATCCGGGGAGCTGTTTTTT
>TRBJ1-2|TRBV10-1|TRBD1|-
CASCNSGQGEDGYTF
TGCGCCAGCTGCAACTCGGGACAGGGGGAGGATGGCTACACCTTC
>TRBJ1-1|TRBV13|-|-
CASSLRQTNTEAFF
TGTGCCAGCAGCCTAAGACAGACGAACACTGAAGCTTTCTTT
>TRBJ2-1|TRBV19|TRBD2|-
CASSIRVVWLAGAIYNEQFF
TGTGCCAGTAGTATAAGGGTTGTCTGGCTAGCGGGGGCCATCTACAATGAGCAGTTCTTC
>TRBJ2-3|TRBV5-1|TRBD2|-
CASSLSRWASGGHSTQYF
TGCGCCAGCAGCTTGAGTCGGTGGGCTAGCGGGGGCCATTCTACGCAGTATTTT
>TRBJ1-2|TRBV18|-|-
CASSPVANYGYTF
TGTGCCAGCTCACCGGTAGCTAACTATGGCTACACCTTC
>TRBJ1-5|TRBV10-3|-|-
CAISEKGPDHQPQHF
TGTGCCATCAGTGAAAAGGGGCCAGATCATCAGCCCCAGCATTTT
>TRBJ1-1|TRBV11-2|-|-
CASSLERNTEAFF
TGTGCCAGCAGCTTAGAGCGGAACACTGAAGCTTTCTTT
>TRBJ1-1|TRBV12-3/TRBV12-4|-|-
CASSLASQGGAFF
TGTGCCAGCAGTTTAGCAAGCCAGGGCGGAGCTTTCTTT
>TRBJ2-7|TRBV15|-|-
CATSTPGTSEQYF
TGTGCCACCAGCACCCCAGGGACCAGCGAGCAGTACTTC
>TRBJ2-2|TRBV6-2/TRBV6-3|-|-
CASSYSGTTLAGELFF
TGTGCCAGCAGTTACTCCGGGACCACCCTTGCCGGGGAGCTGTTTTTT
>TRBJ1-2|TRBV11-2|-|-
CASTRGGDGYTF
TGTGCCAGCACCCGCGGGGGGGACGGCTACACCTTC
>TRBJ2-7|TRBV2|-|-
CASRGWGVSSYEQYF
TGTGCCAGCAGGGGCTGGGGGGTCAGCTCCTACGAGCAGTACTTC
>TRBJ2-7|TRBV4-1|TRBD2|-
CASSQVDLGLAGSYEQYF
TGCGCCAGCAGCCAAGTCGACCTGGGGCTAGCGGGATCCTACGAGCAGTACTTC
>TRBJ2-7|TRBV7-8|TRBD1|-
CASSRDRGYEQYF
TGTGCCAGCAGCCGGGACAGGGGCTACGAGCAGTACTTC
>TRBJ2-3|TRBV24-1|-|-
CATKAGGTDTQYF
TGTGCCACCAAGGCAGGGGGCACAGATACGCAGTATTTT
>TRBJ1-1|TRBV19|TRBD1|-
CASSMTGARTEAFF
TGTGCCAGTAGTATGACAGGGGCGAGGACTGAAGCTTTCTTT
>TRBJ2-1|TRBV7-3|-|-
CASSPFLEGEQFF
TGTGCCAGCAGCCCCTTCCTCGAGGGTGAGCAGTTCTTC
>TRBJ2-5|TRBV28|-|-
CATRGGGGETQYF
TGTGCCACCCGTGGAGGGGGCGGGGAGACCCAGTACTTC
>TRBJ2-5|TRBV6-5|TRBD2|-
CASSLSGRASETQYF
TGTGCCAGCAGTCTTAGCGGGAGGGCCTCAGAGACCCAGTACTTC
>TRBJ1-1|TRBV4-2|-|-
CASSQRGSAEAFF
TGTGCCAGCAGCCAAAGGGGAAGCGCTGAAGCTTTCTTT
>TRBJ1-2|TRBV6-6|TRBD1|-
CASSPWTGGVRDYGYTF
TGTGCCAGCAGTCCGTGGACAGGGGGCGTTCGGGACTATGGCTACACCTTC
>TRBJ1-5|TRBV27|-|-
CASSLRNQPQHF
TGTGCCAGCAGTTTAAGGAATCAGCCCCAGCATTTT
>TRBJ1-1|TRBV19|-|once
CASSILALSAVNTEAFF
TGTGCCAGTAGTATTCTCGCGCTTAGTGCTGTGAACACTGAAGCTTTCTTT
>TRBJ1-6|TRBV7-9|-|once
CASSQEGVGSPLHF
TGTGCCAGCAGCCAAGAGGGGGTTGGCTCACCCCTCCACTTT
>TRBJ1-5|TRBV10-1|TRBD1|-
CASWGTAYQPQHF
TGCGCCAGCTGGGGGACAGCTTATCAGCCCCAGCATTTT
>TRBJ1-2|TRBV4-1|-|-
CASSQGPQIYGYTF
TGCGCCAGCAGCCAAGGCCCTCAGATCTATGGCTACACCTTC
>TRBJ2-7|TRBV7-2|-|-
CASSLAATGEQYF
TGTGCCAGCAGCTTAGCGGCAACAGGGGAGCAGTACTTC
>TRBJ2-7|TRBV6-2/TRBV6-3|-|-
CASSSAYEQYF
TGTGCCAGCAGTTCGGCCTACGAGCAGTACTTC
>TRBJ1-6|TRBV7-5|-|-
CVRSLENSPLHF
TGTGTCAGAAGCCTAGAAAATTCACCCCTCCACTTT
>TRBJ1-3|TRBV5-8|-|once
CASSLWAIFSSGNTIYF
TGTGCCAGCAGCTTATGGGCGATTTTCAGCTCTGGAAACACCATATATTTT
>TRBJ2-1|TRBV5-4|TRBD2|-
CASSADAGAYNEQFF
TGTGCCAGCAGCGCTGACGCGGGAGCCTACAATGAGCAGTTCTTC
>TRBJ1-3|TRBV9|-|-
CASSAQDSGNTIYF
TGTGCCAGCAGCGCACAGGATTCTGGAAACACCATATATTTT
>TRBJ2-2|TRBV9|-|-
CASSMLEAGELFF
TGTGCCAGCAGCATGTTAGAGGCCGGGGAGCTGTTTTTT
>TRBJ1-4|TRBV11-2|TRBD1|-
CASSSKTGPNEKLFF
TGTGCCAGCAGCTCAAAGACAGGGCCAAATGAAAAACTGTTTTTT
>TRBJ1-2|TRBV4-2|-|once
CASSQDRNNYGYTF
TGTGCCAGCAGCCAAGACCGGAATAACTATGGCTACACCTTC
>TRBJ1-2|TRBV27|TRBD1|-
CASREQGRWYGYTF
TGTGCCAGCCGCGAACAGGGGCGCTGGTATGGCTACACCTTC
>TRBJ2-1|TRBV4-1|-|-
CASSQVDAGVSSYNEQFF
TGCGCCAGCAGCCAAGTTGACGCGGGTGTTAGCTCCTACAATGAGCAGTTCTTC
>TRBJ1-1|TRBV19|TRBD1|-
CASSIQGATEAFF
TGTGCCAGTAGTATACAGGGGGCTACTGAAGCTTTCTTT
>TRBJ2-2|TRBV4-2|TRBD1|few
CASSQRSWDRGTTGELFF
TGTGCCAGCAGCCAAAGATCTTGGGACAGGGGAACCACCGGGGAGCTGTTTTTT
>TRBJ2-5|TRBV4-2|TRBD1|-
CASSQERAWTGNWAKEETQYF
TGTGCCAGCAGCCAAGAAAGGGCGTGGACAGGGAACTGGGCCAAAGAGGAGACCCAGTACTTC
>TRBJ2-1|TRBV24-1|TRBD2|-
CATSTSIAGGPNEQFF
TGTGCCACCAGTACTTCCATAGCGGGGGGGCCGAATGAGCAGTTCTTC
>TRBJ2-7|TRBV19|-|-
CASSIGGFSYEQYF
TGTGCCAGTAGTATAGGAGGCTTCTCCTACGAGCAGTACTTC
>TRBJ2-7|TRBV10-3|TRBD1|-
CAISETGQGYEQYF
TGTGCCATCAGTGAAACGGGACAGGGCTACGAGCAGTACTTC
>TRBJ1-3|TRBV3-1/TRBV3-2|-|-
CASSPTYDTEGNTIYF
TGTGCCAGCAGCCCAACCTACGACACGGAAGGAAACACCATATATTTT
>TRBJ2-1|TRBV7-9|TRBD2|-
CASSFFGTSGNEQFF
TGTGCCAGCAGCTTCTTTGGGACTAGCGGAAATGAGCAGTTCTTC
>TRBJ2-3|TRBV7-3|TRBD2|-
CASSLRPGAGEDTQYF
TGTGCCAGCAGCTTACGCCCGGGAGCGGGAGAGGATACGCAGTATTTT